This entry features one T cell receptor (beta chain) sequence. The antigen remains undetermined. The source of the sample is a study of shared clonotypes between healthy human individuals. Looking at the study overall: CD4 naive and memory got three plates each, CD8 naive two, CD8 memory one. Points from the study as a whole: Shared clonotypes across all four donors exceeded non-shared ones in generation probability. Approximately 5% of naive CD4 clonotypes were shared across several donors.

Caucasian adults residing in Nashville, Tennessee made up all the donors. V was trimmed by 6 bases and J by 0 bases, leaving 15 bases between them. This CDR3 is built from 16 residues. Germline CDR1 and CDR2: MDHEN and SYDVKM. The method was immunoSEQ multiplex PCR; TCRdb's version includes in-frame clones alone and lacks a portion of them. The sample gives over a million clones, approximately 78% of which show up once; roughly 0.56% is in the top ten. The specimen sequenced was memory CD4+ T cells from PBMCs. Subset indicated: CD45RA-negative fraction. The TCR was taken from a young man in good health. Some clones in this sample may be carry-over from other donors' samples. This sequence joins TRBV28 and TRBJ1-3; D is possibly TRBD1 (6 bases). CDR3 sequence: CASRFTGFSSGNTIYF. The CDR3 DNA sequence: TGTGCCAGCAGGTTTACAGGGTTTTCCTCTGGAAACACCATATATTTT.